This paragraph covers one TCR beta chain sequence. The target antigen is unknown. The study ran its PCR with 60 Vbeta and 13 Jbeta primers. The method was immunoSEQ multiplex PCR; TCRdb's version includes in-frame clones alone and lacks a portion of them. The repertoire holds 180,000 or so clones, with 75% to 90% as singletons. The sample originates from a study of cytomegalovirus exposure and HLA in healthy donors. Study-level findings and limits: Within an earlier analysis, most TCR beta V segments proved productive either about 90% or about 30% of the time. A later analysis showed HLA-associated TCR beta chains outstripping equally common others in clonal expansion.

At collection, donors were nominally healthy, but unrecorded immune exposures were probable. Trimming left V 7 bases short and J 6 bases short, with 22 bases between. This CDR3 is built from 16 residues. Germline lookup yields CDR1 LNHDA and CDR2 SQIVND (reference sequence). The origin of this receptor is a woman aged 25-40 years in good health and CMV-seronegative. The chain combines TRBV19 with TRBJ2-1; D possibly corresponds to TRBD1 (5 bases). The sequencing input was PBMCs. CDR3 loop: CASKYVGQGRRNEQFF. In DNA form, the CDR3 reads TGTGCCAGTAAGTATGTAGGGCAGGGAAGGCGCAATGAGCAGTTCTTC.